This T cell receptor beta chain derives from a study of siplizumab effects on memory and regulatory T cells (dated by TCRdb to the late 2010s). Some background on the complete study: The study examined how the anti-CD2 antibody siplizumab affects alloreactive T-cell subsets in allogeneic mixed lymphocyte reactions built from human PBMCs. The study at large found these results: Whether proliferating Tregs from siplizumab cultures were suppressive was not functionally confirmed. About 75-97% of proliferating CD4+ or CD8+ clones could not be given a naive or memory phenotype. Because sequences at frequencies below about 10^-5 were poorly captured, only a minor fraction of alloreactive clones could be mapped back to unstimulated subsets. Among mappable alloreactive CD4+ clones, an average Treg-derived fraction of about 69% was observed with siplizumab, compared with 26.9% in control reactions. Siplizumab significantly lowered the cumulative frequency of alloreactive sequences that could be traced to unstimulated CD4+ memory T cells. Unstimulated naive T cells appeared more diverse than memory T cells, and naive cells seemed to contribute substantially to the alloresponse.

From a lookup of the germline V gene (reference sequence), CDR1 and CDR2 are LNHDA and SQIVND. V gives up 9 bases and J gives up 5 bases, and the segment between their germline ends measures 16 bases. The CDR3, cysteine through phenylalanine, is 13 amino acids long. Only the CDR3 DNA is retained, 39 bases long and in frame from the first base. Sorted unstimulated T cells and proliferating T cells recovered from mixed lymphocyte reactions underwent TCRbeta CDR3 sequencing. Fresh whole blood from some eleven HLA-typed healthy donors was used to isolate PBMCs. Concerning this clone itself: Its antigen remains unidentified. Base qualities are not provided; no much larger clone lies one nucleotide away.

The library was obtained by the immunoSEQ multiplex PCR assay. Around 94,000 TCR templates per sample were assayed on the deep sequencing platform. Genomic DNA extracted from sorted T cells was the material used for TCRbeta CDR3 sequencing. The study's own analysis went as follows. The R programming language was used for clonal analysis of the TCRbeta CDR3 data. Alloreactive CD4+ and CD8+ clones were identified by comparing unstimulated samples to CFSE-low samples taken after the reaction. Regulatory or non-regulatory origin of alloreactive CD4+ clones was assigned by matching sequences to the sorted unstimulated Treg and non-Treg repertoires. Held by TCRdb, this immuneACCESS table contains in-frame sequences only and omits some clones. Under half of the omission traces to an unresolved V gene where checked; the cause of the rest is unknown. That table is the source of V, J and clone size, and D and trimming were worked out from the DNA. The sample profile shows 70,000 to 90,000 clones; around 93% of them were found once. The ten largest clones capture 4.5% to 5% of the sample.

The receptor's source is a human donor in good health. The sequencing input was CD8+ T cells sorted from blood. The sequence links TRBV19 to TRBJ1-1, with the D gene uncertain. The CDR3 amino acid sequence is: CASWQGMGTEAFF. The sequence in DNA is TGTGCCAGCTGGCAAGGCATGGGAACTGAAGCTTTCTTT.